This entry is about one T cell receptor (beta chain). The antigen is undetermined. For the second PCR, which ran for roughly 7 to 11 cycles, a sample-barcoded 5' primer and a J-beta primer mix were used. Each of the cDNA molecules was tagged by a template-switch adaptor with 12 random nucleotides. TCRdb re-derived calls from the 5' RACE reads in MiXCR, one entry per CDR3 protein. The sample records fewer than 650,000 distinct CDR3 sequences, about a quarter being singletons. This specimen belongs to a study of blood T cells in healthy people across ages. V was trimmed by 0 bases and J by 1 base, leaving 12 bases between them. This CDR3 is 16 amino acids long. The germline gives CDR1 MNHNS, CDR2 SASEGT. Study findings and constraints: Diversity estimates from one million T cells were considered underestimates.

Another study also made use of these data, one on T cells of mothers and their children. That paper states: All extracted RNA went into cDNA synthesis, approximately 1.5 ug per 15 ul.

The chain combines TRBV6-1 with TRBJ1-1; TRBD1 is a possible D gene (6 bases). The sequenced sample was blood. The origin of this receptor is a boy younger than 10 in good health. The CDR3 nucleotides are TGTGCCAGCAGTGAAGCCCAGGGGATCCCGAACACTGAAGCTTTCTTT. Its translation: CASSEAQGIPNTEAFF.